This entry concerns a single T cell receptor beta chain. Its antigen has not been determined. No much larger clonotype is one base removed from it; base qualities were not supplied. The cohort consisted of 670 or so healthy bone marrow donors. At the time of sampling, all cohort members were nominally healthy, though unrecorded immune exposures were likely present. The donor was CMV seropositive and was included in the group of 289 seropositive cohort members. Each donor provided a peripheral blood sample, and peripheral blood mononuclear cells were used for TCR beta sequencing. Genomic DNA was extracted from the blood cell samples with the Qiagen DNeasy Blood Extraction Kit. Library creation used the immunoSEQ multiplex PCR assay. A mixture of 60 forward primers for TCR Vbeta segments and 13 reverse primers for TCR Jbeta segments was used in the multiplex PCR. Amplification of the CDR3 region of rearranged TCR beta genes was performed with a multiplex PCR assay on genomic DNA. Amplified TCR beta libraries were sequenced as 87-base-pair reads on the Illumina HiSeq System. As for the authors' bioinformatics: In a later analysis, tens of millions of unique TCR beta chains were counted across the roughly 670 repertoires, and around 10 million of these chains were shared by at least two donors. To remove PCR and sequencing errors, raw reads were error-corrected and collapsed into unique sequences using a nearest-neighbor algorithm that merged closely related sequences. To assign V, D and J gene segments, CDR3 sequences were aligned to IMGT reference sequences. Each retained sequence needed at least a six-nucleotide match to both a V gene segment and a J gene segment. A rearrangement counted as productive if the CDR3 had no stop codons and remained in frame with V and J, and every other rearrangement counted as non-productive. CDR3 was defined by IMGT convention, running from the second conserved V-encoded cysteine to the conserved J-encoded phenylalanine. The earlier analysis of roughly 590 of the donors excluded sequences that lacked an unambiguous match to a single V gene segment. An earlier analysis of fewer than 650 of the donors classified V segments as functional when productive rearrangements were above 56.7% and as segregating when the standard deviation between donors was above 5%. To diagnose cytomegalovirus status from the catalog of TCR beta chain sequences, a statistical classification framework was built. In a later analysis, TCR nucleotide sequences were compared against IMGT/GENE-DB human TR gene sequences so that V and J genes could be assigned. The TCRdist pipeline was used in a later analysis to assign CDR3 sequences and most-parsimonious VDJ recombination scenarios. In a later analysis, each TCR beta chain was defined by its CDR3 amino acid sequence together with its V-gene family, and reads without a unique V-gene family were excluded. As a way to deal with suspected cross-contamination and a sequencing artifact, a later analysis dropped nearly 600 nucleotide sequences that were highly shared and had low generation probability. In a later analysis, a clonal expansion index for each public chain was calculated from normalized within-repertoire ranks of inferred template counts. Generation probabilities in a later analysis came from a VDJ recombination model fitted to out-of-frame rearrangements, and those results were checked against IGoR. Hypergeometric tests were used in a later analysis to score TCR-TCR, TCR-HLA and TCR-CMV co-occurrence, with a repertoire-size bias correction applied to the TCR pairs. A later analysis estimated false discovery rates by permuting HLA or CMV assignments 20 times. In a later analysis, co-occurring TCRs were grouped using DBSCAN, with TCRdist sequence similarity added in when clustering inside HLA-allele-positive subsets. Co-occurrence clustering excluded repertoires with fewer than 30,000 or more than 120,000 public chains, plus five with anomalous nucleotide sharing. The immuneACCESS repertoire file appears here via TCRdb, limited to in-frame rearrangements. These files lack a portion of the clones; in checked studies, under half of the deficit traces to unresolved V genes, and the cause of the others is not known. V and J calls and clone size follow that table, whereas D and trimming were derived from the DNA. The sample profile shows 95,000 to 120,000 clones; about 77% of them were found once. The ten largest clonotypes hold about 5% of the sample.

This entry comes from a study of cytomegalovirus exposure and HLA in healthy donors (dated by TCRdb to the late 2010s). About the study as a whole: In an earlier analysis of approximately 500 of the donors, 276 Gb of sequence data and approximately 100 million unique TCR beta sequences from 150 million to 200 million T cells were reported. An early release that covered fewer than 750 HLA-typed donors contained about 290 gigabases of sequencing data and 85 million to 100 million unique TCR sequences. The genetic ancestry cluster associated with self-reported Caucasian donors included roughly 84% of the roughly 390 genotyped donors. The aim of the study was to test whether cataloging public T cell receptors could identify signatures of past pathogen exposure. The study used immunosequencing to profile the T cell repertoires of approximately 650 subjects and linked those repertoires to cytomegalovirus serostatus. A separate validation cohort of 100 to 150 different subjects was used in addition to the 666-subject first cohort. High-throughput TCR immunosequencing, statistical association of individual TCRs with disease status, and machine learning were combined to predict cytomegalovirus infection status. In a later analysis, previously published TCR beta repertoires from about 640 donors were re-analyzed and high-resolution HLA genotyping was added so that TCR occurrence patterns could be studied. Rather than drawing on any new phenotypic data, the later analysis identified candidate immune exposures from TCR beta sequences and the way those sequences occurred across donors. In an earlier analysis of a few hundred of the donors, high-throughput TCR beta sequencing was used to judge whether each TCR beta V gene segment behaved as functional or pseudogenic. Alongside the repertoire data, information on donor age, sex, ethnicity and CMV serostatus was compiled. A later genetic analysis used genome-wide SNP genotypes for about three fifths of the 666 donors, treating that subset as a discovery cohort. Every repertoire in the discovery cohort had been generated on one and the same sequencing platform. HLA typing covered class I and class II loci at four-digit resolution. The number of typed donors differed by locus: about 620-640 for A, B, C, DRB1 and DQB1; 522 for DQA1; around 610 for DPA1; and 400 to 480 for DPB1. Several DR-DQ haplotypes were treated as single units for association and clustering because of strong linkage in the cohort. Across around 400 genotyped donors of the cohort, an average of about 200,000 unique TCR beta nucleotide sequences per donor were sequenced, and 15% to 20% of those sequences were non-productive. What the study reported, not specific to this receptor: A later genetic analysis associated a missense DCLRE1C variant with V-gene and J-gene trimming of TCR beta chains, and an independent cohort replicated the association. A further reported finding was that TCR beta sequences accurately predicted the HLA-A and HLA-B alleles for most subjects in the first cohort. A few of the identified cytomegalovirus-associated TCR beta chains were confirmed in vitro to be specific for cytomegalovirus antigens. A later analysis associated 15,000 or so TCR beta sequences with specific HLA alleles at a false discovery rate of 0.05. According to a later analysis, TCR association rates differed among HLA loci, with DRB1 alleles showing the most associated TCRs and HLA-C alleles showing the fewest. Roughly uniform sequencing depth across donors was assumed in presence/absence analyses, although this assumption may not hold. The study gave a list of roughly 150 TCR beta chains associated with cytomegalovirus. A later genetic analysis reported fewer N-insertions in productive TCRs among donors in an Asian-associated ancestry cluster than the roughly 700-donor mean. In both the original and validation cohorts, the classifier was reported to diagnose cytomegalovirus status with high specificity and sensitivity. In an earlier analysis of about 540 of the donors, most TCR beta V segments were observed in productive rearrangements about 87% or about 30% of the time, broadly matching IMGT annotations. A group of highly shared sequence variants was considered likely to be a technical artifact of the sequencing pipeline. The authors suggested that the approach could potentially be generalized to other disease states and immunological phenotypes. Some IMGT-functional V segments, including TRBV6-2 and TRBV6-3, could not be told apart with the 87-base-pair reads, so those segments were excluded. The only immune exposure information available for the cohort was CMV serostatus. HLA typing was unavailable for some donors at each locus, so association tests used only the typed subset. Seventeen rarely observed V segments, including chromosome 9 orphons, were excluded from the earlier analysis of about 500 of the donors because counts were too low. In a later analysis, most CMV-associated TCR beta chains were found to appear HLA-restricted, with HLA associations seemingly driven largely by CMV exposure. When HLA alleles, especially DR and DQ, strongly co-occurred, attributing TCR associations to individual alleles was difficult. Across donors, most TCR sequences were observed very rarely, whereas some public TCRs were present in many individuals. Several of the top co-occurrence clusters appeared to be linked to parvovirus B19, influenza, CMV and Epstein-Barr virus, according to a later analysis. In this cohort, only TCR beta chains were sequenced, and detectable features were limited by the absence of alpha or paired-chain data. Linkage disequilibrium might explain the correlated functional status among segregating V segments, but an unknown experimental factor could not be ruled out. Compared with equally common non-associated chains, HLA-associated TCR beta chains in a later analysis were more clonally expanded and had lower generation probabilities.

Via the germline V gene, CDR1 is KGHSH and CDR2 LQKENI. The CDR3 runs 17 amino acids, cysteine and phenylalanine included. Only the CDR3 DNA is retained, 51 bases long and in frame from the first base. V loses 8 bases, J loses 1 base, and the germline ends lie 23 bases apart. The V and J segments used are TRBV18 and TRBJ1-1; 5 matching bases give a weak D call of TRBD1. What was sequenced was PBMCs. The sequence derives from a woman aged 25 to 39 in good health and CMV-seropositive. The DNA sequence reads TGTGCCAGCGCGGGGTATGGGACTCCAATAAGGAACACTGAAGCTTTCTTT. Its translation reads: CASAGYGTPIRNTEAFF.